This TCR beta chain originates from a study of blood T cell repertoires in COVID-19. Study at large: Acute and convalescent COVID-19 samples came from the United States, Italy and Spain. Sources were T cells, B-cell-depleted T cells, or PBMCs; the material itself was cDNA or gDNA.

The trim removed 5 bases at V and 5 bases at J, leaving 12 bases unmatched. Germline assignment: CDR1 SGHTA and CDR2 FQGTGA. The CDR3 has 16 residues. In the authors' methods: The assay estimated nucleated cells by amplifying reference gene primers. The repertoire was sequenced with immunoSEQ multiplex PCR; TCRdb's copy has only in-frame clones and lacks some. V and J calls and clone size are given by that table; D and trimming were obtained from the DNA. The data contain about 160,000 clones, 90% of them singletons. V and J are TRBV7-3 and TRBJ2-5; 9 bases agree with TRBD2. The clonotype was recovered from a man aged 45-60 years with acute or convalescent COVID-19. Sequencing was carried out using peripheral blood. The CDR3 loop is CASSPHSGGTRETQYF. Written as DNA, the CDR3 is TGTGCCAGCAGCCCACACAGCGGGGGGACGAGGGAGACCCAGTACTTC. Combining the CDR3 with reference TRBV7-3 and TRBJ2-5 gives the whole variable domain GAGVSQTPSNKVTEKGKYVELRCDPISGHTALYWYRQSLGQGPEFLIYFQGTGAADDSGLPNDRFFAVRPEGSVSTLKIQRTERGDSAVYLCASSPHSGGTRETQYFGPGTRLLVL.